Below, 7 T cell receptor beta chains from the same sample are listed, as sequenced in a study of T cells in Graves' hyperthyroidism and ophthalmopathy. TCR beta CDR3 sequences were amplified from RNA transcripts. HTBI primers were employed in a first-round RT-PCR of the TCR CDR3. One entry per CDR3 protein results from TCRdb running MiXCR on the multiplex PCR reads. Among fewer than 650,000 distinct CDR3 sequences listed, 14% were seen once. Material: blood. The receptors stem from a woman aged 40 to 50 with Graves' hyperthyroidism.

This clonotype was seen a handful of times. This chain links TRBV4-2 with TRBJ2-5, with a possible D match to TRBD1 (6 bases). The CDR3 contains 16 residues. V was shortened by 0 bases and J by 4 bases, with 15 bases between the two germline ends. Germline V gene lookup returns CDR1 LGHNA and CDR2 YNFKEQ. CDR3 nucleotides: TGTGCCAGCAGCCAAGATCCAGGGGAAGTGGTAGAGACCCAGTACTTC. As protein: CASSQDPGEVVETQYF.

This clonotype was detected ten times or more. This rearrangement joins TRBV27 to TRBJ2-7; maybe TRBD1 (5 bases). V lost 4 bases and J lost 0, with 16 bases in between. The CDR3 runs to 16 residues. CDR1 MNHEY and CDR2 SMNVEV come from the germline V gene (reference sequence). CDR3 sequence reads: CASSSPPGRSSYEQYF. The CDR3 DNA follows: TGTGCCAGCAGTTCCCCTCCAGGGCGAAGCTCCTACGAGCAGTACTTC.

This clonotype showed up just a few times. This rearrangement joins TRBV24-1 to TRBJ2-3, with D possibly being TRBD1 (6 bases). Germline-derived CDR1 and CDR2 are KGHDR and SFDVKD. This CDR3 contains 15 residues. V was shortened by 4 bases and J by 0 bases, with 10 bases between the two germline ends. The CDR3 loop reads CATSDTGQSTDTQYF. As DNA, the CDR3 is TGTGCCACCAGTGACACGGGACAAAGCACAGATACGCAGTATTTT.

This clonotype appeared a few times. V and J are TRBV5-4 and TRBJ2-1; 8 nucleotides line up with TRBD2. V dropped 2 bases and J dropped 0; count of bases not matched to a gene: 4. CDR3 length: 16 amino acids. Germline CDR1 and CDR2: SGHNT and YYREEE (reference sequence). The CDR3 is CASSLWSGSSYNEQFF. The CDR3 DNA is TGTGCCAGCAGCTTATGGAGCGGGAGCTCCTACAATGAGCAGTTCTTC. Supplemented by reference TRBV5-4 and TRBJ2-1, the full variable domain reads ETGVTQSPTHLIKTRGQQVTLRCSSQSGHNTVSWYQQALGQGPQFIFQYYREEENGRGNFPPRFSGLQFPNYSSELNVNALELDDSALYLCASSLWSGSSYNEQFFGPGTRLTVL.

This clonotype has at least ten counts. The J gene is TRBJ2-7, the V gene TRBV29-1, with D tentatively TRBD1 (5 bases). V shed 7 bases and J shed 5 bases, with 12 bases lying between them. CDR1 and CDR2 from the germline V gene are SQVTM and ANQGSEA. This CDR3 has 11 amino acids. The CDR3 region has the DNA TGCAGCGCGTGGAAGGGGAACGAGCAGTACTTC. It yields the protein CSAWKGNEQYF.

The CDR3 loop reads CASLNRGKGQETQYF. CDR3 coding DNA: TGTGCCAGCTTAAACCGCGGGAAGGGCCAAGAGACCCAGTACTTC. The chain links TRBV3-1 to TRBJ2-5; D may be TRBD2 (6 bases). The CDR3 is 15 residues long. Per the germline V gene, CDR1 is LGHDT and CDR2 is YNNKEL (reference sequence). V shed 8 bases and J shed 1 base, with 17 bases lying between them.

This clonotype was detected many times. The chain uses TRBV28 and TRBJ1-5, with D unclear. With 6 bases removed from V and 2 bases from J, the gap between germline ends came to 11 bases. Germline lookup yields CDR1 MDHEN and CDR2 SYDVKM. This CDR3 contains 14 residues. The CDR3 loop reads CASRVGDGNQPQHF. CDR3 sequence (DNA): TGTGCCAGCAGGGTAGGTGATGGCAATCAGCCCCAGCATTTT.